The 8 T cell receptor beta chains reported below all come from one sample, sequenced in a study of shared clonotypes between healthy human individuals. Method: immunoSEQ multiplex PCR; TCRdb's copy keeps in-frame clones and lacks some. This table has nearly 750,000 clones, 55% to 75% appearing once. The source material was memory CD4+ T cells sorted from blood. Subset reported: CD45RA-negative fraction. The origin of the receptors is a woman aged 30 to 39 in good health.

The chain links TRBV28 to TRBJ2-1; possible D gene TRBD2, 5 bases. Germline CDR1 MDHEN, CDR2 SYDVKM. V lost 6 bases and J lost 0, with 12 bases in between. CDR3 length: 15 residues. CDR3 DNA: TGTGCCAGCAGCCCAGCGGATAGCTCCTACAATGAGCAGTTCTTC. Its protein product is CASSPADSSYNEQFF.

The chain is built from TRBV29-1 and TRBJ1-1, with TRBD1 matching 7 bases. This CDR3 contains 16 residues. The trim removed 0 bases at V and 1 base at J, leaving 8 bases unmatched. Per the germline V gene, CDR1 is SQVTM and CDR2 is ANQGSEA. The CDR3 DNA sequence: TGCAGCGTTGAAGATCCAGGGGGTTTAAAGAACACTGAAGCTTTCTTT. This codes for CSVEDPGGLKNTEAFF.

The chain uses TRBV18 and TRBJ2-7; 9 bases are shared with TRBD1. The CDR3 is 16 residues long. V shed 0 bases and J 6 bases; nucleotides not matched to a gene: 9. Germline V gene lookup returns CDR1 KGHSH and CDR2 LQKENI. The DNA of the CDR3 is TGTGCCAGCTCACCACCTCCGGGACAGGGAATGGTCGAGCAGTACTTC. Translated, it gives CASSPPPGQGMVEQYF.

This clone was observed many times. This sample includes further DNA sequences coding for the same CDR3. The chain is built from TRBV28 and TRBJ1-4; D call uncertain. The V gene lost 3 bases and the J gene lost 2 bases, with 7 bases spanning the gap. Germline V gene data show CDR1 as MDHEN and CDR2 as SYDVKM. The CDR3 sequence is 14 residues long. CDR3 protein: CASSFQRTNEKLFF. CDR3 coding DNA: TGTGCCAGCAGTTTCCAGAGGACTAATGAAAAACTGTTTTTT.

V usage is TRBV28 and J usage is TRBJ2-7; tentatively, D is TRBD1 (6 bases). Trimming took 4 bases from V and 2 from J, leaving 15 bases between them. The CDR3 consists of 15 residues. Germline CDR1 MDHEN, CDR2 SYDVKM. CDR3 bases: TGTGCCAGCAGTTCCCGGGACAAAATTACCTACGAGCAGTACTTC. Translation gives CASSSRDKITYEQYF.

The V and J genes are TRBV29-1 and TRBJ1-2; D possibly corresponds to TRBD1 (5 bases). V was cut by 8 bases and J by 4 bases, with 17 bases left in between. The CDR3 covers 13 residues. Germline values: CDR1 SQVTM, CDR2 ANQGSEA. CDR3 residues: CSTRSGGSYGYTF. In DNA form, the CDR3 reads TGCAGCACCAGGAGTGGGGGATCCTATGGCTACACCTTC.

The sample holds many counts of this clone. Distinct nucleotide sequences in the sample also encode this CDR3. CDR3 in amino acids: CASSLGTEGNTIYF. As DNA, the CDR3 is TGCGCCAGCAGCTTGGGGACAGAAGGAAACACCATATATTTT. The V and J genes are TRBV5-1 and TRBJ1-3; D perhaps matches TRBD1 (6 bases). Germline V gene sequence: CDR1 SGHRS, CDR2 YFSETQ. This CDR3 has 14 residues. The germline V and J ends were trimmed by 0 bases and 4 bases, with 8 bases remaining between them.

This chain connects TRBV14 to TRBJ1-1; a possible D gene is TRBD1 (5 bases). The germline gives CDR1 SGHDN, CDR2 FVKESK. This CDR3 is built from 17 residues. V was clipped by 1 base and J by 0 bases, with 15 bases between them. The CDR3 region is CASSQGFQGWMNTEAFF. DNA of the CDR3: TGTGCCAGCAGCCAAGGGTTCCAGGGCTGGATGAACACTGAAGCTTTCTTT.